Presented here are 24 T cell receptor beta chains from one specimen sequenced in a study of somatic mutations in cytotoxic T cells in rheumatoid arthritis. Using immunoSEQ multiplex PCR, the repertoire was profiled, and TCRdb retains in-frame clones only, with some absent. The sample has roughly 20,000 clones; approximately 80% are singletons. Sequenced material: CD8+ T cells sorted from blood. These TCRs come from an adult with rheumatoid arthritis.

This chain joins TRBV5-5 and TRBJ2-5, with a weak D call TRBD2 (5 bases). Germline CDR1 and CDR2: SGHKS and YYEKEE (reference sequence). V shed 0 bases and J shed 7 bases, with 16 bases lying between them. The CDR3 sequence is 15 residues long. The CDR3 loop is CASSLDLSGIATQYF. The CDR3 DNA follows: TGTGCCAGCAGCTTGGACCTATCGGGGATTGCGACCCAGTACTTC.

The rearrangement links TRBV10-3 to TRBJ2-6, with D possibly being TRBD1 (6 bases). Per the germline V gene, CDR1 is ENHRY and CDR2 is SYGVKD. V was trimmed by 2 bases and J by 1 base, leaving 18 bases between them. This CDR3 comprises 19 residues. CDR3 region: CAISETLPRGLSGANVLTF. The CDR3 coding sequence is TGTGCCATCAGTGAGACCCTTCCCAGGGGTCTGTCTGGGGCCAACGTCCTGACTTTC.

CDR3 nucleotides: TGTGCCAGCAGCTTCCCAGGTTCCGGCGAGCAGTACTTC. Its protein is CASSFPGSGEQYF. The V call is TRBV11-2, the J call TRBJ2-7; no clear D gene. V was clipped by 3 bases and J by 6 bases, with 12 bases between them. The germline gives CDR1 SGHAT, CDR2 FQNNGV. CDR3 length: 13 amino acids.

V gene TRBV19 combines with J gene TRBJ2-2; no reliable D call. Trimming stripped 4 bases from V and 4 bases from J, with 16 bases between. The germline V gene encodes CDR1 LNHDA and CDR2 SQIVND (reference sequence). This CDR3 is 16 amino acids long. The CDR3 is CASSTSAFLGTGELFF. CDR3 sequence (DNA): TGTGCCAGTAGTACCTCGGCCTTCCTCGGCACCGGGGAGCTGTTTTTT.

This clone has only a few counts. This chain joins TRBV7-2 and TRBJ2-1; D gene unclear. CDR1 is SGHTA, CDR2 FQGNSA, per germline. The CDR3 sequence is 13 residues long. Trimming took off 2 bases at V and 5 bases at J, with 7 bases between the two ends. The CDR3 nucleotides read TGTGCCAGCAGCTTATTTCTGCACAATGAGCAGTTCTTC. This sequence encodes CASSLFLHNEQFF. The variable domain in full, with the rest retrieved from reference TRBV7-2 and TRBJ2-1, is GAGVSQSPSNKVTEKGKDVELRCDPISGHTALYWYRQSLGQGLEFLIYFQGNSAPDKSGLPSDRFSAERTGGSVSTLTIQRTQQEDSAVYLCASSLFLHNEQFFGPGTRLTVL.

This chain links TRBV6-1 with TRBJ1-5; D is possibly TRBD1 (5 bases). The CDR3 covers 13 residues. Germline lookup yields CDR1 MNHNS and CDR2 SASEGT. The germline V and J ends were trimmed by 2 bases and 4 bases, with 6 bases remaining between them. The chain's CDR3 is CASSEWGNQPQHF. The DNA of the CDR3 is TGTGCCAGCAGTGAATGGGGGAATCAGCCCCAGCATTTT.

The chain carries TRBV28 and TRBJ2-3; 10 bases are a match to TRBD2. With 6 bases clipped from V and 2 bases from J, the junction kept 11 bases outside the gene matches. Germline CDR1 is MDHEN and CDR2 is SYDVKM. The CDR3 contains 17 residues. CDR3 loop: CASRKAGGTPFTDTQYF. Written as DNA, the CDR3 is TGTGCCAGCAGAAAAGCGGGGGGGACCCCTTTCACAGATACGCAGTATTTT.

The CDR3 nucleotides are TGCGCCAGCAGCCAAGTGGGCACAGATACGCAGTATTTT. This gives the protein CASSQVGTDTQYF. The rearrangement joins TRBV4-1 to TRBJ2-3; D unclear. This CDR3 comprises 13 residues. The V and J ends lost 1 base and 1 base respectively, with 3 bases between them. In germline, CDR1 is MGHRA, CDR2 YSYEKL.

This chain links TRBV7-6 with TRBJ2-2; D gene ambiguous. Between the trimmed V and J ends, which lost 1 base and 2 bases, there was a span of 5 bases. This CDR3 contains 14 residues. Germline loops: CDR1 SGHVS, CDR2 FNYEAQ. CDR3 protein: CASSLGLNTGELFF. CDR3 nucleotide sequence: TGTGCCAGCAGCTTAGGTCTCAACACCGGGGAGCTGTTTTTT.

This clone was counted only a few times. The gene calls are TRBV4-1 and TRBJ1-5; D uncertain. This CDR3 comprises 13 residues. Germline CDR1 reads MGHRA; CDR2 reads YSYEKL. Trimming removed 4 bases at V and 7 bases at J, with 11 bases between. CDR3 coding DNA: TGCGCCAGCAGCCGAAACGATATACAGCCCCAGCATTTT. This encodes CASSRNDIQPQHF.

The chain employs TRBV27 and TRBJ1-3; 10 bases are shared with TRBD1. Trimming removed 6 bases from V and 8 bases from J; junction bases left unmatched: 7. The germline CDR1 and CDR2 sequences are MNHEY and SMNVEV (reference sequence). This CDR3 has 14 residues. This CDR3 is CASRRTGGADTIYF. The CDR3 coding sequence is TGTGCCAGCAGGAGGACAGGGGGGGCGGACACCATATATTTT.

The chain recombines TRBV29-1 with TRBJ1-2; D not resolved. This CDR3 has 13 residues. Germline loops: CDR1 SQVTM, CDR2 ANQGSEA. Trimming removed 4 bases at V and 5 bases at J, with 14 bases between. CDR3 protein: CSVVPTDKYGYTF. The CDR3 nucleotides read TGCAGCGTTGTCCCGACTGATAAGTATGGCTACACCTTC.

This clone appeared a single time. The rearrangement joins TRBV6-1 to TRBJ2-2; no reliable D call. Germline loops: CDR1 MNHNS, CDR2 SASEGT. Trimming cost V 3 bases and J 5 bases, with 4 bases left between them. The CDR3 is 12 amino acids. For the CDR3, the DNA is TGTGCCAGCAGTGAGGCGACCGGGGAGCTGTTTTTT. Its translation is CASSEATGELFF.

V usage is TRBV5-6 and J usage is TRBJ2-7; no reliable D call. The CDR3 is 13 residues long. Germline lookup yields CDR1 SGHDT and CDR2 YYEEEE. Trimming pared 0 bases from V and 3 bases from J, leaving 7 bases between. The CDR3 loop reads CASSLASGYEQYF. The CDR3 region has the DNA TGTGCCAGCAGCTTGGCCTCGGGCTACGAGCAGTACTTC. Looking up the rest from reference TRBV5-6 and TRBJ2-7 gives the full variable domain: DAGVTQSPTHLIKTRGQQVTLRCSPKSGHDTVSWYQQALGQGPQFIFQYYEEEERQRGNFPDRFSGHQFPNYSSELNVNALLLGDSALYLCASSLASGYEQYFGPGTRLTVT.

The rearrangement links TRBV4-2 to TRBJ2-1; D is uncertain. The CDR3 spans 16 residues. V was pared by 2 bases and J by 7 bases, with 18 bases between. Germline V gene data show CDR1 as LGHNA and CDR2 as YNFKEQ. CDR3 sequence (DNA): TGTGCCAGCAGCCAACGTGGGCCTCTCGTGGATAATGAGCAGTTCTTC. Translating it yields CASSQRGPLVDNEQFF.

The chain uses TRBV11-2 and TRBJ2-1; TRBD2 aligns across 10 bases. The length of the CDR3 is 17 residues. Germline CDR1 is SGHAT and CDR2 is FQNNGV. Germline trimming cut 6 bases from V and 4 bases from J; bases unmatched to any gene: 12. This CDR3 is CASRGRAGTSVYNEQFF. Here the CDR3 DNA reads TGTGCCAGCAGGGGGAGGGCCGGGACTAGCGTTTACAATGAGCAGTTCTTC.

The count of this clone is one. The rearrangement uses TRBV4-1 and TRBJ2-4; D possibly corresponds to TRBD2 (7 bases). CDR1 and CDR2 (germline): MGHRA, YSYEKL. This CDR3 has 13 residues. The V gene lost 1 base and the J gene lost 8 bases, with 9 bases spanning the gap. CDR3 bases: TGCGCCAGCAGCCAAGGAGGGGGGGACATTCAGTACTTC. It codes for CASSQGGGDIQYF.

The rearrangement links TRBV28 to TRBJ2-3; a weak D match, TRBD2 (5 bases). CDR1 and CDR2 from the germline V gene are MDHEN and SYDVKM. Trimming took off 3 bases at V and 3 bases at J, with 13 bases between the two ends. There are 15 residues in the CDR3. CDR3 loop: CASSFLASTTDTQYF. The CDR3 coding sequence is TGTGCCAGCAGTTTTTTAGCGAGTACAACAGATACGCAGTATTTT.

The chain recombines TRBV27 with TRBJ2-5, with 7 bases fitting TRBD2. J lost 1 base, V lost 5 bases, and 4 bases had no gene match. The CDR3 is 14 amino acids. CDR1 and CDR2 from the germline V gene are MNHEY and SMNVEV (reference sequence). Written as DNA, the CDR3 is TGTGCCAGCAGTCCGGGACTAACCCAAGAGACCCAGTACTTC. It codes for CASSPGLTQETQYF.

There are a few counts of this clone. The chain employs TRBV27 and TRBJ2-2, with D maybe TRBD1 (5 bases). The V gene lost 5 bases and the J gene lost 4 bases, with 11 bases spanning the gap. This CDR3 has 14 residues. Germline loops: CDR1 MNHEY, CDR2 SMNVEV (reference sequence). The CDR3 here is CASSPTVLTGELFF. The CDR3 nucleotides are TGTGCCAGCAGTCCGACAGTTCTCACCGGGGAGCTGTTTTTT.

This chain joins TRBV7-8 and TRBJ1-1, with a possible D match to TRBD1 (5 bases). CDR1 is SGHVS and CDR2 is FQNEAQ in the germline V gene. The CDR3 runs to 16 residues. The V and J ends lost 1 base and 3 bases respectively, with 15 bases between them. For the CDR3, the DNA is TGTGCCAGCAGCTTAGGGGCGGACACGGCCTACACTGAAGCTTTCTTT. Its translation is CASSLGADTAYTEAFF.

CDR3 loop: CASTQQGKNEQFF. For the CDR3, the DNA is TGTGCCAGCACCCAACAGGGGAAGAATGAGCAGTTCTTC. The chain couples TRBV27 to TRBJ2-1; 7 bases match TRBD1. The CDR3 runs to 13 residues. CDR1 MNHEY and CDR2 SMNVEV come from the germline V gene (reference sequence). The V gene end was trimmed by 7 bases and the J gene end by 7 bases; junction bases not matched to a gene: 7.

V is TRBV25-1 and J is TRBJ2-2; 9 bases are shared with TRBD1. The CDR3 extends over 16 amino acids. V lost 3 bases to trimming and J lost 6 bases; unmatched junction nucleotides: 8. Germline loops: CDR1 MGHDK, CDR2 SYGVNS. The CDR3 bases are TGTGCCAGCAGTGACCCTGACAGGGGGGAGGCCGGGGAGCTGTTTTTT. This gives the protein CASSDPDRGEAGELFF.

The chain combines TRBV5-6 with TRBJ1-4, with D uncertain. Germline CDR1 is SGHDT and CDR2 is YYEEEE. Trimming took 2 bases from V and 8 from J, leaving 4 bases between them. The CDR3 has 11 amino acids. CDR3 DNA sequence: TGTGCCAGCAGCTTTGGGGAAAAACTGTTTTTT. This encodes CASSFGEKLFF.